The TCR beta chain described here comes from a study of regulatory T cells in long-lasting Graves disease. General study findings and limits: Persistent disease favored TRBV28, TRBJ1-2 and TRBJ2-5.

Sample time point: persistent/refractory GD, antithyroid drugs over 5 years with positive TRAb. Construction of the TCR library relied on RNA isolated from PBMCs. The V gene end was trimmed by 2 bases and the J gene end by 6 bases; junction bases not matched to a gene: 8. The CDR3 contains 14 residues. CDR1 SGHNT and CDR2 YYREEE come from the germline V gene (reference sequence). Construction of the TCR beta libraries employed iRepertoire HTBI primers in conjunction with Arm-PCR of CDR3 regions. TCRdb reprocessed the multiplex PCR reads with MiXCR, giving one entry per CDR3 protein. This sample has 420,000 or so distinct CDR3 sequences, with around a quarter found just once. Only a few counts were recorded for this clonotype. Its antigen remains unknown.

The material sequenced was peripheral blood mononuclear cells (PBMCs), taken when the disease was refractory, from a patient treated with antithyroid drugs. This TCR was sampled from a female donor with Graves disease. This chain connects TRBV5-4 to TRBJ2-7, with TRBD2 identical over 7 bases. CDR3 DNA sequence: TGTGCCAGCAGCTTAAGAGGAGCGGGGATCGAGCAGTACTTC. Encoded protein: CASSLRGAGIEQYF.